The 17 T cell receptor beta chains given below trace back to one sample, sequenced in a study of blood T cell repertoires in COVID-19. The protocol was immunoSEQ multiplex PCR, while the TCRdb copy is restricted to in-frame clones and leaves out a portion. There are about 81,000 clones in the sample; around 88% occur only once, and roughly 4.8% lies in the top ten. The source material was peripheral blood. These receptors all come from a woman of 80 years or more with acute or convalescent COVID-19.

This rearrangement joins TRBV5-1 to TRBJ1-2; 7 nucleotides match TRBD1. Germline V lookup: CDR1 SGHRS, CDR2 YFSETQ. This CDR3 has 14 amino acids. J was trimmed by 2 bases and V by 4 bases; bases with no gene match: 5. The CDR3 DNA follows: TGCGCCAGCAGCCGACCGGGACAGAACTATGGCTACACCTTC. Residues: CASSRPGQNYGYTF.

CDR3 sequence reads: CASSPGGKGYEQYF. DNA for the CDR3: TGTGCCAGCAGCCCAGGGGGCAAGGGCTACGAGCAGTACTTC. V is TRBV11-3 and J is TRBJ2-7, with 8 bases that match TRBD1. V lost 5 bases, J lost 3 bases, and 6 bases stayed unmatched. Germline V gene sequence: CDR1 SGHNT, CDR2 YENEEA. The CDR3 is 14 residues long.

This clone appeared once. The chain combines TRBV3-1 (or the pseudogene TRBV3-2) with TRBJ2-1; TRBD2 agrees at 9 bases. J lost 9 bases, V lost 3 bases, and 9 bases had no gene match. The length of the CDR3 is 15 residues. The germline gives CDR1 LGHDT, CDR2 YNNKEL (reference sequence). The CDR3 region is CASSQKAGGPGEQFF. CDR3 bases: TGTGCCAGCAGCCAGAAGGCGGGAGGGCCCGGTGAGCAGTTCTTC.

The gene calls are TRBV7-3 and TRBJ2-3; 8 nucleotides line up with TRBD1. CDR1 and CDR2 (germline): SGHTA, FQGTGA. The CDR3 extends over 15 amino acids. Unmatched junction bases numbered 6, after V lost 5 bases and J lost 2 bases. The CDR3 DNA reads TGTGCCAGCAGCCGGGGGACAGGTCCCACAGATACGCAGTATTTT. Its translation: CASSRGTGPTDTQYF.

The gene calls are TRBV6-2 or TRBV6-3 and TRBJ1-1; TRBD1 matches 10 bases. This CDR3 is built from 13 residues. V dropped 2 bases and J dropped 11; count of bases not matched to a gene: 5. Germline V CDR1 and CDR2: MNHEY, SVGEGT. The CDR3 loop is CASSYRGTGDAFF. The CDR3 DNA reads as TGTGCCAGCAGTTACCGCGGGACAGGGGACGCTTTCTTT.

This chain links TRBV5-8 with TRBJ1-1; D unclear. V lost 7 bases and J 4 bases, leaving 14 bases between the germline ends. This CDR3 has 13 amino acids. Germline CDR1 is SGHTS and CDR2 is YDEGEE. The CDR3 region is CASCPGLVTEAFF. The CDR3 DNA follows: TGTGCCAGCTGCCCGGGTTTGGTCACTGAAGCTTTCTTT.

The chain recombines TRBV7-3 with TRBJ2-1; 8 bases are a match to TRBD2. CDR3 length: 16 amino acids. The germline CDR1 and CDR2 sequences are SGHTA and FQGTGA. Unmatched junction bases numbered 5, after V lost 0 bases and J lost 4 bases. This chain's CDR3 is CASSLTPAGGYNEQFF. CDR3 sequence (DNA): TGTGCCAGCAGCTTAACTCCCGCGGGGGGTTACAATGAGCAGTTCTTC. Together with reference TRBV7-3 and TRBJ2-1, the CDR3 gives the full variable domain: GAGVSQTPSNKVTEKGKYVELRCDPISGHTALYWYRQSLGQGPEFLIYFQGTGAADDSGLPNDRFFAVRPEGSVSTLKIQRTERGDSAVYLCASSLTPAGGYNEQFFGPGTRLTVL.

The chain combines TRBV9 with TRBJ2-1, with TRBD2 identical over 8 bases. The CDR3 is 18 residues long. Trimming took 0 bases from V and 0 from J; bases not matched to a gene: 8. Per the germline V gene, CDR1 is SGDLS and CDR2 is YYNGEE. CDR3 sequence (DNA): TGTGCCAGCAGCGTAGTACCGGGGGGGCAGACCTCCTACAATGAGCAGTTCTTC. This encodes CASSVVPGGQTSYNEQFF. The complete variable domain, with remaining parts taken from reference TRBV9 and TRBJ2-1, reads DSGVTQTPKHLITATGQRVTLRCSPRSGDLSVYWYQQSLDQGLQFLIQYYNGEERAKGNILERFSAQQFPDLHSELNLSSLELGDSALYFCASSVVPGGQTSYNEQFFGPGTRLTVL.

This clone was counted once. J is TRBJ2-3 and V is TRBV2, with 10 bases matching TRBD2. Germline CDR1 is SNHLY and CDR2 is FYNNEI. This CDR3 spans 16 amino acids. With V trimmed by 5 bases and J by 5 bases, 10 bases remained unmatched. The CDR3 loop is CASSSPSGRLVDTQYF. The DNA for the CDR3 is TGTGCCAGCAGTTCCCCTAGCGGGAGATTAGTAGATACGCAGTATTTT.

This chain connects TRBV19 to TRBJ2-2, with D hard to call. This CDR3 is 17 amino acids long. Looked up from germline, CDR1 is LNHDA and CDR2 is SQIVND (reference sequence). V dropped 3 bases and J dropped 0 bases, with 14 bases sitting between them. The CDR3 is CASSMSSSDSNTGELFF. DNA of the CDR3: TGTGCCAGTAGTATGTCCTCCTCAGACTCGAACACCGGGGAGCTGTTTTTT.

J is TRBJ2-7 and V is TRBV5-1; 8 bases line up with TRBD1. This CDR3 is 13 amino acids long. V was pared by 6 bases and J by 3 bases, with 5 bases of the junction left unmatched. Germline lookup yields CDR1 SGHRS and CDR2 YFSETQ. The CDR3 reads CASTGTGLYEQYF. DNA for the CDR3: TGCGCCAGCACCGGGACAGGACTCTACGAGCAGTACTTC.

The V and J genes are TRBV6-5 and TRBJ1-2; TRBD1 is a possible D gene (5 bases). V was shortened by 7 bases and J by 8 bases, with 23 bases between the two germline ends. This CDR3 region has 15 residues. Germline V gives CDR1 MNHEY, CDR2 SVGAGI. The CDR3 nucleotides read TGTGCCAGCACCGTAGGATGGGGCCAAAGACGGGGCTACACCTTC. Its protein is CASTVGWGQRRGYTF.

This chain connects TRBV7-2 to TRBJ1-1; D not certain. The CDR3 contains 13 residues. CDR1 and CDR2 from the germline V gene are SGHTA and FQGNSA. The germline V and J ends were trimmed by 6 bases and 1 base, with 9 bases remaining between them. This CDR3 reads CASRTNWNTEAFF. The CDR3 DNA is TGTGCCAGCAGGACTAATTGGAACACTGAAGCTTTCTTT.

In its sample, this clone was seen once. The V gene is TRBV19, the J gene TRBJ2-2; 8 nucleotides agree with TRBD2. Germline assignment: CDR1 LNHDA and CDR2 SQIVND (reference sequence). The CDR3 extends over 14 amino acids. After removal of 5 bases from V and 4 bases from J, the junction contained 3 bases not matched to a gene. CDR3 nucleotides: TGTGCCAGTAGTCCCGCGGGGGGCACCGGGGAGCTGTTTTTT. It is translated as CASSPAGGTGELFF.

V usage is TRBV5-1 and J usage is TRBJ2-2, with 7 bases that match TRBD1. Trimming cost V 6 bases and J 6 bases; bases outside gene matches: 11. CDR1 and CDR2 (germline): SGHRS, YFSETQ. The CDR3 contains 15 residues. This CDR3 reads CASNKVTGSPGELFF. In DNA, the CDR3 is TGCGCCAGCAATAAAGTGACAGGGTCACCCGGGGAGCTGTTTTTT. The variable domain in full, with the rest retrieved from reference TRBV5-1 and TRBJ2-2, is KAGVTQTPRYLIKTRGQQVTLSCSPISGHRSVSWYQQTPGQGLQFLFEYFSETQRNKGNFPGRFSGRQFSNSRSEMNVSTLELGDSALYLCASNKVTGSPGELFFGEGSRLTVL.

The chain couples TRBV5-1 to TRBJ2-7; 13 bases line up with TRBD2. Trimming removed 3 bases from V and 4 bases from J; junction bases left unmatched: 4. The CDR3 sequence is 15 residues long. Per germline, CDR1 SGHRS and CDR2 YFSETQ. The CDR3 spells CASSWGTSGEYEQYF. For the CDR3, the DNA is TGCGCCAGCAGCTGGGGGACTAGCGGGGAATACGAGCAGTACTTC.

This clone was seen a single time. V usage is TRBV2 and J usage is TRBJ1-5, with 12 bases identical to TRBD1. The V segment lost 5 bases and the J segment 1 base; nucleotides outside the gene matches: 3. The germline gives CDR1 SNHLY, CDR2 FYNNEI. There are 16 residues in the CDR3. CDR3 nucleotide sequence: TGTGCCAGCAGTCGGGACAGGGGGCAGAGCAATCAGCCCCAGCATTTT. Residues: CASSRDRGQSNQPQHF. The complete variable domain, with remaining parts taken from reference TRBV2 and TRBJ1-5, reads EPEVTQTPSHQVTQMGQEVILRCVPISNHLYFYWYRQILGQKVEFLVSFYNNEISEKSEIFDDQFSVERPDGSNFTLKIRSTKLEDSAMYFCASSRDRGQSNQPQHFGDGTRLSIL.